The clone carrying this T cell receptor (beta chain) was observed at least ten times. This sample was taken from a study of Graves' ophthalmopathy and Graves' hyperthyroidism. Trimming took 4 bases from V and 9 from J; bases not matched to a gene: 3. Germline V CDR1 and CDR2: MNHNS, SASEGT. The CDR3 contains 12 residues. Transcripts of RNA were the source for amplifying TCR beta CDR3 regions. The first round was an RT-PCR with HTBI primers, and the second round was a multiplex PCR. TCRdb redid the calling of the multiplex PCR reads with MiXCR, one entry per CDR3 protein. Here the sample spans fewer than 400,000 distinct CDR3 sequences, 18% being singletons.

Sequencing was done on a sample of peripheral blood. The TCR was taken from a woman aged 18-29 years with Graves' ophthalmopathy. This sequence joins TRBV6-1 and TRBJ1-3, with 7 bases aligning to TRBD1. The CDR3 spells CASSGQGSTIYF. The CDR3, as DNA: TGTGCCAGCAGTGGACAGGGCAGCACCATATATTTT.